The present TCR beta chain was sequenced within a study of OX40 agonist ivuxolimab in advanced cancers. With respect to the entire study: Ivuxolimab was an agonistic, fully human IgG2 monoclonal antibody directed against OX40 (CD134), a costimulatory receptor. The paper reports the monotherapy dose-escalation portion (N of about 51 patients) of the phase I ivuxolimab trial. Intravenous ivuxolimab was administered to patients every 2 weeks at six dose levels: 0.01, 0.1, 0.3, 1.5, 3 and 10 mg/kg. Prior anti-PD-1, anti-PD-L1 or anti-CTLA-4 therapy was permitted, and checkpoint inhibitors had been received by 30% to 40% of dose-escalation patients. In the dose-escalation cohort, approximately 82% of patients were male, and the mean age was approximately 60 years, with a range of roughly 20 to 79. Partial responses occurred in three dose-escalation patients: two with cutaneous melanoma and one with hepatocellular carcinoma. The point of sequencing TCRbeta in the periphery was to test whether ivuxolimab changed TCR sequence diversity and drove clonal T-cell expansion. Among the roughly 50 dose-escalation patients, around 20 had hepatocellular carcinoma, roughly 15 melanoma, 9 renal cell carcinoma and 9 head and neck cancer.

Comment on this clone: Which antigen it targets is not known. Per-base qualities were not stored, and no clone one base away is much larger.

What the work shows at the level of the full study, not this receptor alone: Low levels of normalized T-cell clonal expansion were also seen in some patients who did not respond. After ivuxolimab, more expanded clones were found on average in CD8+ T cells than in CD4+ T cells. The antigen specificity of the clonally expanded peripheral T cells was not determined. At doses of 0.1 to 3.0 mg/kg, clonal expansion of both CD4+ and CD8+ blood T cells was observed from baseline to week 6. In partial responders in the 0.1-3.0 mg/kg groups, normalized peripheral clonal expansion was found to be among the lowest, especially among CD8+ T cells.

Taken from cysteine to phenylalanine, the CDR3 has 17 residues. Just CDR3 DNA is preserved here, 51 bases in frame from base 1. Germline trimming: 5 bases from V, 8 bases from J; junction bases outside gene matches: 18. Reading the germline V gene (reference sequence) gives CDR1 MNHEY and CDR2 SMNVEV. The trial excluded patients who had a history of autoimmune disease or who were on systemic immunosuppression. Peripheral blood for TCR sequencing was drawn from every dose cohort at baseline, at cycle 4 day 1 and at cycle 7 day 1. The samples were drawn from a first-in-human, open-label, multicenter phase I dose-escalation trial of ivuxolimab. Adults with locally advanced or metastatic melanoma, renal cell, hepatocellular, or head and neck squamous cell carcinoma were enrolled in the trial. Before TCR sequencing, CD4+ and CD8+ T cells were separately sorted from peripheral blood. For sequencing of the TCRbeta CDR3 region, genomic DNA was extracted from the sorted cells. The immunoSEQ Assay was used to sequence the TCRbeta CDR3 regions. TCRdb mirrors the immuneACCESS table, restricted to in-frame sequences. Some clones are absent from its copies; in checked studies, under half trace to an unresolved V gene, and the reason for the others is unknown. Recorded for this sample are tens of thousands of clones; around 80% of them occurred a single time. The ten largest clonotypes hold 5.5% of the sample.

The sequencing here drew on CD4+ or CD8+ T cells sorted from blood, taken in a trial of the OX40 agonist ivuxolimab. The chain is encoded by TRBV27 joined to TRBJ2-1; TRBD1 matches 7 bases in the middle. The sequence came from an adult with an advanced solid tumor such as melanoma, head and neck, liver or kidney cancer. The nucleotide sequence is TGTGCCAGCAGTCGTCCCCTTACAGGGGCCCCTCAAGATGAGCAGTTCTTC. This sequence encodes CASSRPLTGAPQDEQFF.